This T cell receptor (beta chain) was sequenced during a study of cytomegalovirus exposure and HLA in healthy donors. PCR used 60 Vbeta primers and 13 Jbeta primers. This table comes from immunoSEQ multiplex PCR, and its TCRdb copy is limited to in-frame clones, with some not included. The profile shows around 97,000 clones, around 67% of them singletons. As to this clone: Its antigen is unidentified.

Study results and caveats: The listing of 150 to 200 TCR beta chains classed them as cytomegalovirus-associated. Most CMV-associated TCR beta chains appeared HLA-restricted in a later analysis.

V was cut by 4 bases and J by 3 bases, with 10 bases left in between. This CDR3 comprises 13 residues. From germline, CDR1 is SGHRS and CDR2 YFSETQ. The TCR originated in a woman in her 50s in good health and CMV-seronegative. The chain is built from TRBV5-1 and TRBJ1-1; no definite D call. Sequenced sample: PBMCs. Written as DNA, the CDR3 is TGCGCCAGCAGCCTATCATACGACACTGAAGCTTTCTTT. It yields the protein CASSLSYDTEAFF.